Listed below are T cell receptor beta chains from one sample, sequenced in a study of siplizumab effects on memory and regulatory T cells. Clones were sequenced by immunoSEQ multiplex PCR, and TCRdb holds only the in-frame ones, with some missing. Here the sample spans some 65,000 clones, approximately 88% being singletons. The sample consisted of Tregs sorted from blood. The receptor set was obtained from a human donor in good health. The CDR3 runs from the conserved cysteine through the conserved F or W. A D gene is named only where the DNA matches it firmly. Part of the rows lack a size; the others show once, few, many or a class for expanded clones.

CDR3 DNA,CDR3 protein,clone size,D gene,CDR3 length,J gene,V gene
TGTGCCAGCAGTCCACACACAGATACGCAGTATTTT,CASSPHTDTQYF,medium-sized,NA,12,TRBJ2-3,TRBV27
TGCAGTGCTAGCAAGGACACTGAAGCTTTCTTT,CSASKDTEAFF,NA,NA,11,TRBJ1-1,TRBV20-1
TGCGCCAGCAGCTTTAGCGGAGCGAACACCGGGGAGCTGTTTTTT,CASSFSGANTGELFF,NA,NA,15,TRBJ2-2,TRBV5-1
TGTGCCACCAGCGGTTTTCGGGGACCGGAAGGCCAGCCCCAGCATTTT,CATSGFRGPEGQPQHF,many,NA,16,TRBJ1-5,TRBV15
TGCGCCAGCAGCTTAGGGGGCTCCTCTGGGGCCAACGTCCTGACTTTC,CASSLGGSSGANVLTF,NA,TRBD1,16,TRBJ2-6,TRBV5-1
TGTGCCAGCAGCTTGTGGGGGGCTGGGGAAAAACTGTTTTTT,CASSLWGAGEKLFF,NA,NA,14,TRBJ1-4,TRBV5-8
TGTGCCAGTAGTTTGCGAGATACGCAGTATTTT,CASSLRDTQYF,NA,NA,11,TRBJ2-3,TRBV19
TGTGCCAGTATGGGTAGAGGGATTAATGAAAAACTGTTTTTT,CASMGRGINEKLFF,NA,NA,14,TRBJ1-4,TRBV19
TGTGCCAGTAGTATAGCTGGACAGGTCCTATATGGCTACACCTTC,CASSIAGQVLYGYTF,few,TRBD1,15,TRBJ1-2,TRBV19
TGCGCCAGCAGCTTGGATCTAGCGGGACTCTACGAGCAGTACTTC,CASSLDLAGLYEQYF,NA,TRBD2,15,TRBJ2-7,TRBV5-1
TGTGCCAGCACGGATCGACAGGGGTCCTACGAGCAGTACTTC,CASTDRQGSYEQYF,NA,TRBD1,14,TRBJ2-7,TRBV25-1
TGTGCCAGCAGTGAGACGGTGTACTACGAGCAGTACTTC,CASSETVYYEQYF,NA,NA,13,TRBJ2-7,TRBV2
TGTGCCAGCAGCCAGGGTAGGGACACAGCCTCACCCCTCCACTTT,CASSQGRDTASPLHF,NA,NA,15,TRBJ1-6,TRBV4-2
TGTGCCAGCAGCGGAGGCCGACTAGCGGGCACAGATACGCAGTATTTT,CASSGGRLAGTDTQYF,NA,TRBD2,16,TRBJ2-3,TRBV9
TGTGCCATCCTGACTAGCGGGAGGGACAATGAGCAGTTCTTC,CAILTSGRDNEQFF,once,TRBD2,14,TRBJ2-1,TRBV6-6
TGTGCCAGCAGCTTGGGCTCTGGAAACACCATATATTTT,CASSLGSGNTIYF,NA,NA,13,TRBJ1-3,TRBV7-9
TGTGCCAGCAGCAGACTAGCGGGAGGATACAATGAGCAGTTCTTC,CASSRLAGGYNEQFF,NA,TRBD2,15,TRBJ2-1,TRBV7-6
TGTGCCAGCAGCTTTAGGGGCATGAACACTGAAGCTTTCTTT,CASSFRGMNTEAFF,once,NA,14,TRBJ1-1,TRBV7-2
TGTGCCAGCAGCGTAGCGGGAGTTAGCACAGATACGCAGTATTTT,CASSVAGVSTDTQYF,NA,NA,15,TRBJ2-3,TRBV9
TGCGCCAGCAGCTTGGTTTTCCAGGGCACTGAAGCTTTCTTT,CASSLVFQGTEAFF,once,NA,14,TRBJ1-1,TRBV5-1
TGTGCCAGCAGTGATGCCTACGAGCAGTACTTC,CASSDAYEQYF,NA,NA,11,TRBJ2-7,TRBV6-1
TGTGCCTGGAGTGTATTCAGCAGGGTACGAGAGACCCAGTACTTC,CAWSVFSRVRETQYF,once,NA,15,TRBJ2-5,TRBV30
TGCGCCAGCAGCACAGACATGGATACGCAGTATTTT,CASSTDMDTQYF,NA,NA,12,TRBJ2-3,TRBV5-1
TGTGCCAGCAGCTCACCCCTAATTCGTGGAGGCTACACCTTC,CASSSPLIRGGYTF,NA,NA,14,TRBJ1-2,TRBV11-3
TGCAGTGCCGGCGGGGGAAACACCATATATTTT,CSAGGGNTIYF,NA,NA,11,TRBJ1-3,TRBV20-1
TGTGCCAGCAGCTTAGAGATAGCGCGGGCCTACGAGCAGTACTTC,CASSLEIARAYEQYF,once,NA,15,TRBJ2-7,TRBV7-6
TGCAGCGTTCGAGACAGGGCGTATAATTCACCCCTCCACTTT,CSVRDRAYNSPLHF,NA,TRBD1,14,TRBJ1-6,TRBV29-1
TGTGCCAGCAGTCACGGACTAGCGGGGATCCAAGAGACCCAGTACTTC,CASSHGLAGIQETQYF,NA,TRBD2,16,TRBJ2-5,TRBV27
TGTGCCAGCAGCTTAGTAGGTGCTGAGCAGTTCTTC,CASSLVGAEQFF,once,NA,12,TRBJ2-1,TRBV7-9
TGTGCCAGCAGTTACGGACTAGCGGCCTACGAGCAGTACTTC,CASSYGLAAYEQYF,NA,TRBD2,14,TRBJ2-7,TRBV6-5
TGCGCCAGCAGTCCGTACAGGGGACAGGTAGGATACGAGCAGTACTTC,CASSPYRGQVGYEQYF,NA,TRBD1,16,TRBJ2-7,TRBV4-1
TGCGCCAGCAGCTTAGACTCTGAAGCTTTCTTT,CASSLDSEAFF,NA,NA,11,TRBJ1-1,TRBV5-1
TGTGCCAGCAGCGTAGACGGGGGAGGGGCACCCCAGCATTTT,CASSVDGGGAPQHF,NA,NA,14,TRBJ1-5,TRBV9
TGTGCCATCAGTGAACCACACGCCGAGGCTGGGGCCAACGTCCTGACTTTC,CAISEPHAEAGANVLTF,NA,NA,17,TRBJ2-6,TRBV10-3
TGTGCCAGCAGCTCCGCGGGAGCTAACTATGGCTACACCTTC,CASSSAGANYGYTF,large,NA,14,TRBJ1-2,TRBV7-9
TGTGCCAGCAGCTTAGGTGAAACAGGGTGGTGGACTGAAGCTTTCTTT,CASSLGETGWWTEAFF,NA,NA,16,TRBJ1-1,TRBV11-3
TGCGCCAGCAGTGAATTAAGGACAGGGCGGTATGGCTACACCTTC,CASSELRTGRYGYTF,NA,TRBD1,15,TRBJ1-2,TRBV10-2
TGTGCCAGCAGCTTCACAGGGGGCAGAGGTGATGGCTACACCTTC,CASSFTGGRGDGYTF,NA,TRBD1,15,TRBJ1-2,TRBV7-3
TGTGCCAGCAGATTGACACGGGACAGTGATGAAGCTTTCTTT,CASRLTRDSDEAFF,NA,TRBD1,14,TRBJ1-1,TRBV6-4
TGCGCCAGCAGCTTAGGAGGGAGCACAGATACGCAGTATTTT,CASSLGGSTDTQYF,NA,NA,14,TRBJ2-3,TRBV5-1
TGTGCCAGCAGTTACTCGGCAGGGGGGAACACTGAAGCTTTCTTT,CASSYSAGGNTEAFF,NA,TRBD1,15,TRBJ1-1,TRBV6-5
TGCGCCAGCAGATATAACAGGGGTCAATCCTACGAGCAGTACTTC,CASRYNRGQSYEQYF,NA,TRBD1,15,TRBJ2-7,TRBV10-2
TGTGCCAGCAGCCATAGTGCCCAGGGGCTCTTAGCCAAAAACATTCAGTACTTC,CASSHSAQGLLAKNIQYF,NA,NA,18,TRBJ2-4,TRBV7-2
TGTGCCAGCAGCAGGGCGGGTGGCGTTGGGACCCAGTACTTC,CASSRAGGVGTQYF,NA,NA,14,TRBJ2-5,TRBV6-1
TGTGCCAGCAGCTTAGTACGGAACACTGAAGCTTTCTTT,CASSLVRNTEAFF,NA,NA,13,TRBJ1-1,TRBV7-3
TGTGCCATCAGCCGGGGCGGGAACACTGAAGCTTTCTTT,CAISRGGNTEAFF,NA,NA,13,TRBJ1-1,TRBV10-3
TGCGCCAGCAGCTTGGCTGGGACCCAGTACTTC,CASSLAGTQYF,once,NA,11,TRBJ2-5,TRBV5-1
TGTGCCAGCTCACCCACAGCGGAAACCTACGAGCAGTACTTC,CASSPTAETYEQYF,NA,NA,14,TRBJ2-7,TRBV18
TGTGCCAGCAGATTATCGACAGGGATTGCAACCCAGTACTTC,CASRLSTGIATQYF,NA,TRBD1,14,TRBJ2-5,TRBV5-8
TGTGCCTGGAGTGTGGTCAGGGGGGTCTATGGCTACACCTTC,CAWSVVRGVYGYTF,once,TRBD1,14,TRBJ1-2,TRBV30
TGTGCCAGCAGCCCAGGGTGGGAGACCCAGTACTTC,CASSPGWETQYF,NA,NA,12,TRBJ2-5,TRBV9
TGTGCCAGCAGTGGCAGGGGCACTGAAGCTTTCTTT,CASSGRGTEAFF,once,NA,12,TRBJ1-1,TRBV6-5
TGTACCAGCAGCGCGGGACAGGGAATCGAAAAACTGTTTTTT,CTSSAGQGIEKLFF,NA,TRBD1,14,TRBJ1-4,TRBV5-4